This T cell receptor beta chain was captured in a study of CD8 T cells in Susac syndrome (dated by TCRdb to between 2018 and 2021). About the investigation overall: Of the Susac syndrome patients who were sequenced, under 10 were in clinical remission while five or six had clinically active disease. At blood withdrawal, Susac syndrome patients were therapy-naive, treated with corticosteroids (with IVIg additionally given to some), or treated with IVIg alone. Repertoire sequencing was used to test whether CD8+ T cell activation and differentiation in Susac syndrome was antigen driven. Points the paper makes about the study in general: The TCR sequencing and HLA analysis was acknowledged to have included a relatively small number of individuals. The CD4+ T cell repertoire of patients with Susac syndrome showed no detectable clonal expansion.

High-throughput TCR beta sequencing profiled peripheral blood CD8+ and CD4+ T cells from healthy donors, Susac syndrome patients and multiple sclerosis patients. Recently defined diagnostic criteria for definite or probable disease were met by the Susac syndrome patients. Bulk CD8+ and CD4+ T cells were purified by magnetic negative isolation, while CD8+ TEMRA cells were enriched using FACS. Blood was drawn into EDTA tubes, processed within 24 hours, and PBMCs were isolated by density gradient centrifugation. PBMCs destined for TCR sequencing were cryopreserved in liquid nitrogen and later thawed in a 37 °C water bath. Purity of sorted or isolated CD4+, CD8+ and CD8+ TEMRA cells was at least 90%. RNA was extracted using the RNeasy kit, and about 0.5 to 1 ug of the RNA was reverse transcribed with random hexamers. The immunoSEQ multiplex PCR assay, which covers 54 Vbeta and 13 Jbeta segments, was used to amplify TCR beta CDR3 regions. Bias from PCR amplification was corrected by using a synthetic template baseline for primer optimization and for computational correction. The authors' analysis ran thus. Only productive sequences were kept, with reads annotated to V, D and J genes according to IMGT and analyzed in immunoSEQ Analyzer. Clonality was computed as one minus Shannon entropy normalized by log2 of the number of productive unique sequences. For each patient and control, public and private clones were evaluated among the 100 most prevalent clones. A clone was defined as Susac-specific if it was absent from the healthy and MS cohorts, from 1052 published viral clones and from other ImmuneACCESS disease sequences. TCRdb passed the public sequencing reads through fastp at Q25 and MiXCR, retaining productive beta sequences. Rows merge per CDR3 protein into single entries with the most common DNA and genes. These V and J calls are TCRdb output, not the study's own analysis. This sample has about 180,000 distinct CDR3 sequences in its table, and 85% to 95% of those were observed once. The ten largest clones add up to roughly 0.11% of the sample.

Concerning this clonotype: It lacks a known antigen. The record has no base qualities; no much larger clone is one base away.

The germline V gene encodes CDR1 SGHTA and CDR2 FQGTGA. The CDR3 spans 15 residues, from the cysteine through the phenylalanine. Only CDR3 DNA is held: 45 bases, read in frame from base 1. At the junction V is shortened by 0 bases and J by 5 bases; bases outside the gene matches: 1. This sequence originates from a human donor with Susac syndrome. The sample was CD4+ T cells from PBMCs. The chain joins TRBV7-3 to TRBJ2-1, and TRBD2 matches 10 of the central bases. The DNA sequence is given as TGTGCCAGCAGCTTAACTAGCGGGGGGAACAATGAGCAGTTCTTC. Translation gives CASSLTSGGNNEQFF.